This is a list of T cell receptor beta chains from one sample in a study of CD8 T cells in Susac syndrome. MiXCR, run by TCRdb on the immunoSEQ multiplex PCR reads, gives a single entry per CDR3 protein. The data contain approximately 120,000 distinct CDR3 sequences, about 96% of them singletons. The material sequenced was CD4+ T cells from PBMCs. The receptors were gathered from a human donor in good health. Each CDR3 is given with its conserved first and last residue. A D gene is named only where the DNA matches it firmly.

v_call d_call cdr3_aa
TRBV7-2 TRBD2 CASREAGLGTYNEQFF
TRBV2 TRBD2 CASSSSGGASEQFF
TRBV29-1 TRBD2 CSVGSSGGTGELFF
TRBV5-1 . CASSFSGPPQDTQYF
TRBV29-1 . CSVEGTGGTRPYEQYF
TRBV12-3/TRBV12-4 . CASSLNRGRGIAGETQYF
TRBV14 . CASSQVEGSIQYF
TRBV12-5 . CASGLATVRQPQHF
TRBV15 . CATSRVGTGELFF
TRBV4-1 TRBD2 CASSSNRASGTAVGNEQYF
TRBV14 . CASSQDRGYNEQFF
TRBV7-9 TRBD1 CASSPGQGKSGEQYF
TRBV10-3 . CAISEAQLGETQYF
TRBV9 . CASSLRGGEAFF
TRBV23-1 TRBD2 CASSQSPGGSHSNEQFF
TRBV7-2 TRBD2 CASSLSASGGARDTQYF
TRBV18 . CASSPGTGSYEQYF
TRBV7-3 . CASSPRGGGSLTEAFF
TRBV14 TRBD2 CASKGLAGQETQYF
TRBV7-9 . CASSLAGPGTGELFF
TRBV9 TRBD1 CASSVGVPGQGLEQYF
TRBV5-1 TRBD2 CASSLGGGSYEQYF
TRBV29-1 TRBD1 CSVGDRGDYGYTF
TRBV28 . CASAPSSAEQYF
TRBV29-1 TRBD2 CSVGALAGEFTDTQYF
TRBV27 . CASSHTSGGTPGSCFF
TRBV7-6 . CASSLVPESNVLTF
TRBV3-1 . CASSQDPGGANYGYTF
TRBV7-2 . CASSLVRTESYEQYF
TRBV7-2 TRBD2 CASSDLTRGVAKNIQYF
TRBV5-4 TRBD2 CASSLRLAGARETQYF
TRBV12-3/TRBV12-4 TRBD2 CASSRRGGTGELFF